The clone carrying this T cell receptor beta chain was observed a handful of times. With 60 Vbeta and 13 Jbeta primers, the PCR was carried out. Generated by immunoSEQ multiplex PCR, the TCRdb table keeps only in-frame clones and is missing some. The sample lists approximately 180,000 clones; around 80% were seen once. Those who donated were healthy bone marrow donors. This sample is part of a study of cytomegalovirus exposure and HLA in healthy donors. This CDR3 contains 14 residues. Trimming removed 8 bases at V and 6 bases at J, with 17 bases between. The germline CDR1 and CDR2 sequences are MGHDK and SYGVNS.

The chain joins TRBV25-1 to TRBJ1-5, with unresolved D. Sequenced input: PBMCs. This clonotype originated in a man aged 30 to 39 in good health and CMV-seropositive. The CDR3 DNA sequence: TGTGCCAGCCAACATGTGGGCGTGGGTCAGCCCCAGCATTTT. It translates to CASQHVGVGQPQHF.